This TCR beta chain is from a study of T cell clones after liver transplantation. This CDR3 is built from 15 residues. The germline V gene encodes CDR1 ENHRY and CDR2 SYGVKD. The repertoire was sequenced with immunoSEQ multiplex PCR; TCRdb's copy has only in-frame clones and lacks some. This sample has 70,000 to 85,000 clones; around 80% occur once, and the top ten carry 0.45% to 0.65%. Comments on this clone: An end of the junction does not agree with germline; a read error may underlie this. Other DNA variants within this sample encode the same CDR3.

The sequence was obtained from a human donor who received a liver transplant. This sample comprised CD4+ T cells from blood, obtained before liver transplant. The chain couples TRBV10-3 to TRBJ2-5, with 13 bases matching TRBD2. The CDR3, as DNA: TGTGCCATCAGTGAGAGACTAGCGGGAGGTGAGACCCAATACTTC. Protein product: CAISERLAGGETQYF.